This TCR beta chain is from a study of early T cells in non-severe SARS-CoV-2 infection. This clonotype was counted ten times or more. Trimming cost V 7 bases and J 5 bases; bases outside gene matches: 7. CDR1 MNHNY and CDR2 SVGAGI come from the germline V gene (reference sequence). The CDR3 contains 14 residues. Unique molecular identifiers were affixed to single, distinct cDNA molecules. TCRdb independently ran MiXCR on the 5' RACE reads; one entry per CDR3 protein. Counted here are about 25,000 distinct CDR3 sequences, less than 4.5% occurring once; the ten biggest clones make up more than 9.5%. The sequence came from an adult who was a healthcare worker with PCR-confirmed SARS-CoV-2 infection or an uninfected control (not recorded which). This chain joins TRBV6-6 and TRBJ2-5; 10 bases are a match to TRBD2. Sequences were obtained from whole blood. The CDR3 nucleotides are TGTGCCAGCATGACCAGCGGGAGGGTGGAGACCCAGTACTTC. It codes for CASMTSGRVETQYF.